These T cell receptor beta chains were read from a single sample in a study of breast tumors, draining lymph nodes, adjacent tissues. TCRdb reprocessed the multiplex PCR reads with MiXCR, giving one entry per CDR3 protein. This sample has about 220,000 distinct CDR3 sequences, with around 35% found just once. The material sequenced was axillary lymph node tissue. The receptors here all came from a female donor with breast cancer. Some clones in this sample may be carry-over from other donors' samples. Both conserved end residues are part of each CDR3. Each record gives: J gene, D gene, V gene, clone size, CDR3 DNA, CDR3 protein. D genes are given only for firm matches. Clone size is not always given. Where it is, it says once, few, many or a class for expanded clones.

TRBJ2-6 TRBD1 TRBV4-2 . TGTGCCAGCGGCGACAGGGGGAGACCTGGGGCCAACGTCCTGACTTTC CASGDRGRPGANVLTF
TRBJ1-4 . TRBV7-9 many TGTGCCAGCAGTTATCAGGGTGAAAAACTGTTTTTT CASSYQGEKLFF
TRBJ2-1 TRBD1 TRBV2 . TGTGCCAGCAGACCCGGGACAGGGACTGAGCAGTTCTTC CASRPGTGTEQFF
TRBJ2-1 . TRBV13 few TGTGCCAGCAGCTTAGGAGACGGCAATGAGCAGTTCTTC CASSLGDGNEQFF
TRBJ1-5 TRBD1 TRBV6-1 many TGTGCCAGCATCGTCGACAGGGTAGGTCAGCCCCAGCATTTT CASIVDRVGQPQHF
TRBJ2-1 TRBD2 TRBV12-3/TRBV12-4 few TGTGCCAGCGGACCTAGGCTAGCGGAGAATGAGCAGTTCTTC CASGPRLAENEQFF
TRBJ2-3 . TRBV5-1 many TGCGCCAGCAGCTTGGAGGGGGGGTTGATAGATACGCAGTATTTT CASSLEGGLIDTQYF
TRBJ1-2 . TRBV29-1 many TGCAGCGTTAAGAAGGGGACCTATGGCTACACCTTC CSVKKGTYGYTF
TRBJ1-5 . TRBV11-3 many TGTGCCAGCAGCGATTATGGGGGGAAGGGGATTTATAGCAATCAGCCCCAGCATTTT CASSDYGGKGIYSNQPQHF
TRBJ2-3 TRBD2 TRBV5-8 many TGTGCCAGCAACCTAGCGGGAGGAGGGACAGATACGCAGTATTTT CASNLAGGGTDTQYF
TRBJ1-2 TRBD1 TRBV29-1 . TGCAGCGTTGGGGGACAGGAGACTAACTATGGCTACACCTTC CSVGGQETNYGYTF
TRBJ2-3 . TRBV5-1 many TGCGCCAGCAGCTTGGAGGAAAGGCAGGGGCCAGATACGCAGTATTTT CASSLEERQGPDTQYF
TRBJ1-2 TRBD1 TRBV12-3/TRBV12-4 . TGTGCCAGCAGTCTAAACGGACAGGGTTTTGGTGGCTACACCTTC CASSLNGQGFGGYTF
TRBJ1-2 TRBD1 TRBV18 many TGTGCCAGCTCACCAAGCCAGGGGGCAGGTGGCTACACCTTC CASSPSQGAGGYTF
TRBJ1-6 TRBD1 TRBV20-1 many TGCAGTGCTTTCCCGGGACAGGGAAATTCACCCCTCCACTTT CSAFPGQGNSPLHF
TRBJ1-2 . TRBV7-3 . TGTGCCAGCAGCTTAGACCATAACTATGGCTACACCTTC CASSLDHNYGYTF
TRBJ2-7 . TRBV4-3 . TGCGCCAGCAGCCAAGATCTTGGGGAGCAGTACTTC CASSQDLGEQYF
TRBJ2-1 TRBD2 TRBV20-1 many TGCAGTGGGTCGGGACTAGCGGGAGTACGGCTCAATGAGCAGTTCTTC CSGSGLAGVRLNEQFF
TRBJ1-2 . TRBV12-5 many TGTGCTAGTGGCCGGGACCTTAACTATGGCTACACCTTC CASGRDLNYGYTF
TRBJ2-1 TRBD2 TRBV5-6 . TGTGCCAGCAGCACGTTAGCGGGAGGGTTCTGGGAGCAGTTCTTC CASSTLAGGFWEQFF
TRBJ2-7 TRBD1 TRBV15 . TGTGCCAGTTCTCGACGGGACAGGGGATGGTTTGAGCAGTACTTC CASSRRDRGWFEQYF
TRBJ2-1 TRBD2 TRBV25-1 many TGTGCCAGCAGTAACTTAGCGGGAGGTTACAATGAGCAGTTCTTC CASSNLAGGYNEQFF
TRBJ2-3 . TRBV20-1 many TGCAGTGCTAGAGACGACATCCCCACAGATACGCAGTATTTT CSARDDIPTDTQYF
TRBJ2-3 . TRBV10-3 many TGTGCCATCAGGAGCACAGATACGCAGTATTTT CAIRSTDTQYF
TRBJ2-1 TRBD1 TRBV7-8 many TGTGCCAGCAGCCCCGCCGGGACAGGGGGCGCGGATGAGCAGTTCTTC CASSPAGTGGADEQFF
TRBJ1-4 . TRBV24-1 many TGTGCCACCCAGGGTGAAAAACTGTTTTTT CATQGEKLFF
TRBJ2-3 TRBD1 TRBV7-3 . TGTGCCAGCAGCGTAGCCGGGACAGTAACAGATACGCAGTATTTT CASSVAGTVTDTQYF
TRBJ1-6 . TRBV19 many TGTGCCAGTAGTGTAACGACCCCGATTAATTCACCCCTCCACTTT CASSVTTPINSPLHF
TRBJ2-1 TRBD2 TRBV6-5 many TGTGCCAGCAGTTATAGCGGGAGGCCGGGGAATGAGCAGTTCTTC CASSYSGRPGNEQFF
TRBJ2-1 . TRBV7-7 many TGTGCTAGCAGCCCCACGTCCTACAATGAGCAGTTCTTC CASSPTSYNEQFF
TRBJ2-1 . TRBV7-9 many TGTGCCAGCAGCCCCCGACATAACAATGAGCAGTTCTTC CASSPRHNNEQFF
TRBJ1-2 TRBD1 TRBV20-1 once TGCAGTGCTTCAGACGCCAGGGGGCTTCGTGGCTACACCTTC CSASDARGLRGYTF
TRBJ1-2 . TRBV5-4 many TGTGCCAGCAGCTTGGACTCTGGCTACACCTTC CASSLDSGYTF
TRBJ2-7 . TRBV6-1 few TGTGCCAGCAGGCCGACGGGACTCGCGGGAAGACCCTACGAGCAGTACTTC CASRPTGLAGRPYEQYF
TRBJ1-5 TRBD1 TRBV6-5 . TGTGCCAGCAAACCCGGGACAGGCGTCTATCAGCCCCAGCATTTT CASKPGTGVYQPQHF
TRBJ1-2 TRBD1 TRBV7-9 many TGTGCCAGCAGCCCCCTGTTCGGGGACAGGGTGATACCCAACTATGGCTACACCTTC CASSPLFGDRVIPNYGYTF
TRBJ2-4 TRBD1 TRBV20-1 . TGCAGTGCTAGAGCCCCACCGGGACAGGGGAAGGACATTCAGTACTTC CSARAPPGQGKDIQYF
TRBJ2-1 . TRBV7-3 many TGTGCCAGCAGCTTAAGGGGGATTGCCTACAATGAGCAGTTCTTC CASSLRGIAYNEQFF
TRBJ2-5 TRBD1 TRBV20-1 once TGCAGTGCTAGGGGGGACAGACGGGGGACCCAGTACTTC CSARGDRRGTQYF
TRBJ1-5 . TRBV6-6 many TGTGCCAGCACTGAGGAGGGGCAGCCCCAGCATTTT CASTEEGQPQHF
TRBJ2-5 . TRBV4-1 many TGCGCCAGCAGCCAAGGGTTGGTGGAGACCCAGTACTTC CASSQGLVETQYF
TRBJ1-2 . TRBV20-1 . TGCAGTGCTAGAGATTGGGGGGATGGCTACCCCTTC CSARDWGDGYPF
TRBJ2-1 TRBD2 TRBV24-1 many TGTGCCACCAGTGACCCTAGCGGGGGGTTGTACAATGAGCAGTTCTTC CATSDPSGGLYNEQFF
TRBJ1-3 . TRBV6-6 . TGTGCCAGCACCAAGACCCTTCGGAACACCATATATTTT CASTKTLRNTIYF
TRBJ2-3 . TRBV4-3 many TGCGCCAGCAGCCAACGGGTCGGTACAGATACGCAGTATTTT CASSQRVGTDTQYF
TRBJ1-3 TRBD1 TRBV19 . TGTGCCATCTCCCCGGGACAGCAATCTAACTATGGCTACACCATATATTTT CAISPGQQSNYGYTIYF
TRBJ1-1 . TRBV20-1 few TGCAGTGCTAGGGTGAACACTGAAGCTTTCTTT CSARVNTEAFF
TRBJ2-1 . TRBV5-1 many TGCGCCAGCAGCTTGGCAGGAGACAGCCATAAGCAGTTCTTC CASSLAGDSHKQFF
TRBJ2-5 . TRBV6-6 . TGTGCCAGCCGGCTCAGTGGAGAGACCCAGTACTTC CASRLSGETQYF
TRBJ2-7 . TRBV2 . TGTGCCAGCAGAGCCGGACGGGTCTATGGCTACGAGCAGTACTTC CASRAGRVYGYEQYF
TRBJ2-1 . TRBV4-3 . TGCGCCAGCAGCCAAGGTGGGGCATCTAACTACAATGAGCAGTTCTTC CASSQGGASNYNEQFF
TRBJ2-1 TRBD2 TRBV7-7 many TGTGCTAGCAGCTTAGGACTAGCGGACTACAATGAGCAGTTCTTC CASSLGLADYNEQFF